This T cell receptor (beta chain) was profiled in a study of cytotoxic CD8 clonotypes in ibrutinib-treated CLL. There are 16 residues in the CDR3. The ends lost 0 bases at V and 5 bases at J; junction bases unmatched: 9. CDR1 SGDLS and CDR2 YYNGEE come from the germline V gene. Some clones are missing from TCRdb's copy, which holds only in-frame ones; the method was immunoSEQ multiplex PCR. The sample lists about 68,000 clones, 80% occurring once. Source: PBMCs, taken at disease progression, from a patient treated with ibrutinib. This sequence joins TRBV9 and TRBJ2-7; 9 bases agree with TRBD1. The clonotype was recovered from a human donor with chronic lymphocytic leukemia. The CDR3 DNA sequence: TGTGCCAGCAGCGTAGCCCCTTTGGACAGGGGCAACGAGCAGTACTTC. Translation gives CASSVAPLDRGNEQYF.